Described below is a single T cell receptor (beta chain) sequence and its context. Antigen specificity is unknown. The data derive from a study of cytomegalovirus exposure and HLA in healthy donors. General study results and limits: Further analysis, carried out later, found HLA-associated TCR beta chains more clonally expanded than equally common other chains.

The PCR had 60 Vbeta and 13 Jbeta primers. Measured with immunoSEQ multiplex PCR; TCRdb has only the in-frame clones, and not every one. The table records about 150,000 clones, around 82% of them present only once. The junction had 7 bases not matched to a gene; V was cut back by 10 bases and J by 3 bases. The CDR3 spans 13 residues. From germline, CDR1 is MNHNY and CDR2 SVGAGI (reference sequence). The TCR sequence derives from a woman aged 45-60 years in good health and CMV-seropositive. The chain has TRBV6-6 and TRBJ1-2, with 8 bases aligning to TRBD1. What was sequenced was PBMCs. CDR3 DNA sequence: TGTGCCACCTGGCAGGGGGCGCACTATGGCTACACCTTC. Translating gives CATWQGAHYGYTF.